This T cell receptor beta chain emerged from a study of blood T cell repertoires in COVID-19. Study overall: Sources were T cells, B-cell-depleted T cells, or PBMCs; the material itself was cDNA or gDNA.

This clone was counted only a few times. Sequencing was performed with immunoSEQ multiplex PCR; in TCRdb, only in-frame clones are kept and a portion is missing. The sample shows 200,000 to 250,000 clones, approximately 85% of them seen only once. V was pared by 3 bases and J by 12 bases, with 5 bases of the junction left unmatched. Per germline, CDR1 KGHSH and CDR2 LQKENI. The CDR3 sequence is 13 residues long. The TCR sequence derives from a woman aged 70-85 years with COVID-19, enrolled during active disease. Sequences were obtained from peripheral blood. The chain recombines TRBV18 with TRBJ1-6, with 7 bases lining up with TRBD1. CDR3 DNA sequence: TGTGCCAGCTCACCCGGACAGGAGGAACCCCTCCACTTT. This encodes CASSPGQEEPLHF. Combining the CDR3 with reference TRBV18 and TRBJ1-6 gives the whole variable domain NAGVMQNPRHLVRRRGQEARLRCSPMKGHSHVYWYRQLPEEGLKFMVYLQKENIIDESGMPKERFSAEFPKEGPSILRIQQVVRGDSAAYFCASSPGQEEPLHFGNGTRLTVT.